These 2 T cell receptor beta chains share one sample of origin, sequenced in a study of vaccination effects on CD4 cells after COVID-19. Antigen-specific CD4+ T cells were first expanded with viral peptide pools by the ViraFEST assay and only then sequenced. Upon completion of about 10 days in culture, CD4+ T cells were isolated. No vaccinee had earlier SARS-CoV-2 infection, and nucleocapsid antibodies were negative. Their recognized antigens are unknown. Sequencing was performed with immunoSEQ multiplex PCR; in TCRdb, only in-frame clones are kept and a portion is missing. The data contain tens of thousands of clones, approximately 75% of them singletons. The sample consisted of CD4+ T cells from PBMCs cultured with HCoV-OC43 spike peptides, taken before COVID-19 vaccination. Subset specified: HCoV-OC43 spike overlapping peptide pool stimulation. Source of these receptors: a human donor who received a COVID-19 vaccine.

This sequence joins TRBV11-2 and TRBJ2-7; D is possibly TRBD1 or TRBD2 (6 bases each). Germline values: CDR1 SGHAT, CDR2 FQNNGV. This CDR3 has 17 amino acids. Trimming cost V 5 bases and J 0 bases, with 20 bases left between them. CDR3 amino acids: CASSRGGPRALSYEQYV. For the CDR3, the DNA is TGTGCCAGCAGCCGTGGGGGGCCCAGGGCCCTCTCCTACGAGCAGTACGTC.

The CDR3 bases are TGTGCCAGCAGCCAACACAGGAGCAACTCTGGAAACACCATATATTTT. Translating gives CASSQHRSNSGNTIYF. The chain combines TRBV11-1 with TRBJ1-3; perhaps TRBD1 as D (5 bases). V was pared by 5 bases and J by 0 bases, with 14 bases between. Per germline, CDR1 SGHAT and CDR2 FQDESV (reference sequence). This CDR3 comprises 16 residues.